This T cell receptor (beta chain) appears in the sequencing data of a study of blood T cells in healthy people across ages (dated by TCRdb to the mid-2010s). Some background on the complete study: In model experiments, template switching captured roughly one uniquely barcoded TCR beta cDNA molecule for every two T cells. Donors of different ages were randomly distributed across sequencing lanes to avoid experimental bias. Using deep sequencing normalized with unique cDNA molecular identifiers, the study measured how TCR beta repertoire diversity changes with age. Donors were grouped into four age groups: young (average 16 years), middle-aged (less than 40), aged (roughly 67) and long-lived (approximately 81). For two donors (one aged 18 to 29 and one aged 80 or older), the study analyzed two additional independent replicas of 1 million unique cDNA reads from the same blood draw. Broad study findings and their caveats: Because donor CMV infection status was unknown, age-related changes in expanded clonotypes were potentially confounded. Observed TCR beta diversity correlated strongly with the percentage of naive T cells measured by flow cytometry. Compared with the aged group, more naive CD4+ T cells, fewer expanded clones and increased TCR diversity were shown by the long-lived group, suggesting age selection. Since profiling was done on bulk unsorted PBMCs, naive and antigen-experienced compartments could not be conclusively compared. Observed TCR beta diversity per million T cells fell roughly linearly with age, and a significant reduction was already apparent by age around 44. Estimates of total diversity based on one million sequenced T cells were considered lower bounds and underestimates.

The donors were some 36 Caucasian individuals from Russia, aged roughly 6 to 100 years, who were systemically healthy. Each donor gave 8 to 10 milliliters of peripheral blood, drawn into EDTA-treated Vacutainer tubes. Ficoll-Paque density-gradient centrifugation was used to isolate PBMCs, with at least 6.5 million obtained per sample. Total RNA was extracted from PBMCs with Trizol reagent, with at least 5 micrograms obtained per sample. For every donor, an aliquot of PBMCs went through flow cytometry to measure the percentages of naive CD45RAhigh/CD27high T cells. Notes on this clonotype: There is no known antigen for this receptor. One base away there is no much larger clone; base qualities are not given.

Library generation was performed with 5' RACE. This sample was sequenced with an Illumina HiSeq 2500. The second PCR ran for roughly 6 to 11 cycles and used a J-beta primer mix along with a sample-barcoded 5' primer. A unique molecular identifier was introduced onto each TCR beta cDNA molecule by a template-switch 5' adaptor carrying 12 random nucleotides. At least 2.5 million CDR3-containing paired-end reads were obtained from each sample. The Mint cDNA synthesis kit, primed by a TRBC-specific oligonucleotide, was used to synthesize first-strand cDNA from all RNA. Following uracil-DNA glycosylase treatment, a first 18-cycle PCR with universal primers M1SS and BC2_uni_R was performed on all cDNA. The authors' analysis ran thus. Each sample was normalized by randomly selecting 1 million high-quality reads, each carrying a distinct molecular identifier. Reads sharing molecular identifiers were discarded rather than binned into consensus sequences. MiTCR, with a Q25 quality threshold and the strictest error-elimination algorithm, was used for CDR3 identification, clonotype clustering and error correction. A nonparametric unseen species model with Euler transformation was used to estimate a lower bound on total TCR beta diversity. TCRdb trimmed public reads at Q25 via fastp, called clones via MiXCR and kept in-frame beta chains. Each entry merges the rows of one CDR3 protein and shows their most common DNA and genes. These V and J calls derive from TCRdb rather than the authors' analysis. The sample includes roughly 1.5 million distinct CDR3 sequences, with 35% to 45% observed a single time. The ten largest clones represent under 5% of the sample.

As encoded in the germline V gene, CDR1 is SGHVS while CDR2 is FNYEAQ. The CDR3 has 18 amino acids, counting the end cysteine and phenylalanine. Kept here is only the CDR3 DNA, which spans 54 bases and is read in frame from base 1. The chain is encoded by TRBV7-6 joined to TRBJ2-5, with TRBD1 identical over 7 junction bases. The J call may not be correct, given that the DNA end is closer to TRBJ2-7. The source of this sequence is a woman aged 18-30 years in good health. What was sequenced was blood. The DNA reads as follows: TGTGCCAGCAACTCAACTTCACCGGGACAGATGAATTCCCACGAGCAGTACTTC. This codes for CASNSTSPGQMNSHEQYF.